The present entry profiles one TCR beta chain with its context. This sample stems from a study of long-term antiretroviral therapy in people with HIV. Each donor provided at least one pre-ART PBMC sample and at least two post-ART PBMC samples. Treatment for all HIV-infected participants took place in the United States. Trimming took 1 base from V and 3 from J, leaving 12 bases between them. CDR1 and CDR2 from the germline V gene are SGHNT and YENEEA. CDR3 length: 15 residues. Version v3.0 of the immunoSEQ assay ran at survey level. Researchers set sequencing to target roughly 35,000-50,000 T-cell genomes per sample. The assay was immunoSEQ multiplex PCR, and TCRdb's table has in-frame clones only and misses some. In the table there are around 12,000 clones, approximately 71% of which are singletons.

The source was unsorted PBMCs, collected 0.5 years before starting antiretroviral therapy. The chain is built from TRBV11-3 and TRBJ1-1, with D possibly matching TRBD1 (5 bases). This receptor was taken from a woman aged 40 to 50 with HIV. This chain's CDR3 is CASSLGDRGYTEAFF. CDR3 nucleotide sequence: TGTGCCAGCAGCTTAGGAGATCGGGGCTACACTGAAGCTTTCTTT.